A selection of T cell receptor beta chains follows, all from one sample in a study of blood T cell repertoires in COVID-19. Using immunoSEQ multiplex PCR, the repertoire was profiled, and TCRdb retains in-frame clones only, with some absent. The repertoire has around 190,000 clones, roughly 80% of them found once; the top ten carry about 8%. Sequences were obtained from peripheral blood. Source of these receptors: a woman in her sixties or seventies with COVID-19, enrolled during active disease. CDR3s include the opening cysteine and the closing phenylalanine or tryptophan. Each record gives: J gene, clone size, V gene, D gene, CDR3 DNA, CDR3 protein. D genes are given only for firm matches. The size entry is marked missing in some rows and otherwise reads once, few, many or a size class.

J: TRBJ2-1
size: -
V: TRBV7-8
D: TRBD2
DNA: TGTGCCAGCAGCCGAGGGACTAGCGGGACCGGGGAGGGGTATCGGAATGAGCAGTTCTTC
CDR3: CASSRGTSGTGEGYRNEQFF

J: TRBJ1-1
size: -
V: TRBV5-1
D: TRBD1
DNA: TGCGCCAGCAGCGTTCGCCAGGGGGTTAACACTGAAGCTTTCTTT
CDR3: CASSVRQGVNTEAFF

J: TRBJ1-2
size: -
V: TRBV19
D: -
DNA: TGTGCCAGTAAGGGCCAGGGGCAGGGCGACTATGGCTACACCTTC
CDR3: CASKGQGQGDYGYTF

J: TRBJ1-3
size: -
V: TRBV5-1
D: TRBD1
DNA: TGCGCCAGCAGCCTCGGACAGGGCACAAGCGGAAACACCATATATTTT
CDR3: CASSLGQGTSGNTIYF

J: TRBJ1-2
size: few
V: TRBV2
D: TRBD1
DNA: TGTGCCAGCAACCTAAGGACAGGGTCCGGCTATGGCTACACCTTC
CDR3: CASNLRTGSGYGYTF

J: TRBJ2-7
size: -
V: TRBV4-2
D: TRBD2
DNA: TGTGCCAGCAGCCAAGAGGGGACTAGCGGGACTTACGAGCAGTACTTC
CDR3: CASSQEGTSGTYEQYF

J: TRBJ2-1
size: -
V: TRBV5-4
D: -
DNA: TGTGCCAGCAGCTTCGGCGGCCCCTCCTACAATGAGCAGTTCTTC
CDR3: CASSFGGPSYNEQFF

J: TRBJ1-1
size: -
V: TRBV19
D: -
DNA: TGTGCCAGTAGTATTCAGGGAAGGAACACTGAAGCTTTCTTT
CDR3: CASSIQGRNTEAFF

J: TRBJ1-1
size: -
V: TRBV9
D: -
DNA: TGTGCCAGCAGCGCGGACAGTCTTAAGACTGAAGCTTTCTTT
CDR3: CASSADSLKTEAFF

J: TRBJ1-1
size: -
V: TRBV6-5
D: -
DNA: TGTGCCAGCAGTTTTTTGGCTAACACTGAAGCTTTCTTT
CDR3: CASSFLANTEAFF

J: TRBJ2-3
size: -
V: TRBV7-2
D: -
DNA: TGTGCCAGCAGCTTAGCATGGAGGGATACGCAGTATTTT
CDR3: CASSLAWRDTQYF

J: TRBJ1-2
size: few
V: TRBV25-1
D: TRBD1
DNA: TGTGCCAGCAGCGAAAGCCGGACAGGGGGCAACTATGGCTACACCTTC
CDR3: CASSESRTGGNYGYTF

J: TRBJ2-4
size: -
V: TRBV5-4
D: -
DNA: TGTGCCAGCAGCTTTGGGCAGGGAATAGGCAAAAACATTCAGTACTTC
CDR3: CASSFGQGIGKNIQYF

J: TRBJ2-5
size: -
V: TRBV7-9
D: -
DNA: TGTGCCAGCAGCTTCAGTAGTAGAGGCCCACGGGAGACCCAGTACTTC
CDR3: CASSFSSRGPRETQYF

J: TRBJ1-3
size: -
V: TRBV9
D: -
DNA: TGTGCCAGCAGCGGAGGCCCCTCGGGGGGCTCTGGAAACACCATATATTTT
CDR3: CASSGGPSGGSGNTIYF

J: TRBJ1-1
size: -
V: TRBV14
D: TRBD1
DNA: TGTGCCAGCAGCCAAGGGGACAGGGTTGAAGCTTTCTTT
CDR3: CASSQGDRVEAFF

J: TRBJ1-2
size: -
V: TRBV25-1
D: -
DNA: TGTGCTAGCAGTCAGTACCAATATGGCTACACCTTC
CDR3: CASSQYQYGYTF

J: TRBJ1-6
size: -
V: TRBV18
D: -
DNA: TGTGCCAGCTCACCATCCTACAGTCGCTTTCCACCCCTCCACTTT
CDR3: CASSPSYSRFPPLHF

J: TRBJ1-2
size: once
V: TRBV5-4
D: TRBD1
DNA: TGTGCCAGCAGCCGAATCGGACAGGGGAACTATGGCTACACCTTC
CDR3: CASSRIGQGNYGYTF

J: TRBJ2-5
size: many
V: TRBV6-2/TRBV6-3
D: TRBD1
DNA: TGTGCCAGCAGCCCCGGGACAGGGCGGCAAGAGACCCAGTACTTC
CDR3: CASSPGTGRQETQYF

J: TRBJ1-4
size: -
V: TRBV12-3/TRBV12-4
D: -
DNA: TGTGCCAGCCGACGACTCGGAGAAAAACTGTTTTTT
CDR3: CASRRLGEKLFF

J: TRBJ1-1
size: -
V: TRBV7-9
D: -
DNA: TGTGCCAGCAGCTTTACAATGAACACTGAAGCTTTCTTT
CDR3: CASSFTMNTEAFF

J: TRBJ1-1
size: -
V: TRBV7-6
D: -
DNA: TGTGCCAGCAGCTTAGAAGGTCTTATGGGCCCGATGAACACTGAAGCTTTCTTT
CDR3: CASSLEGLMGPMNTEAFF

J: TRBJ2-3
size: -
V: TRBV19
D: -
DNA: TGTGCCAGTAGCCTCTCAAAAGTACTAATAGATACGCAGTATTTT
CDR3: CASSLSKVLIDTQYF

J: TRBJ2-6
size: -
V: TRBV24-1
D: TRBD1
DNA: TGTGCCACCAGTCGACAGGGCCAAGGCTCTGGGGCCAACGTCCTGACTTTC
CDR3: CATSRQGQGSGANVLTF

J: TRBJ1-4
size: -
V: TRBV5-6
D: -
DNA: TGTGCCAGCAGCAAGACAGGACCCACTAATGAAAAACTGTTTTTT
CDR3: CASSKTGPTNEKLFF

J: TRBJ2-3
size: -
V: TRBV24-1
D: TRBD2
DNA: TGTGCCACAAGTGATAAAACTAGCGGGACAGATACGCAGTATTTT
CDR3: CATSDKTSGTDTQYF

J: TRBJ2-3
size: -
V: TRBV18
D: -
DNA: TGTGCCAGCTCACCGGCATTGTCTAGCACAGATACGCAGTATTTT
CDR3: CASSPALSSTDTQYF